This T cell receptor (beta chain) was profiled in a study of cytomegalovirus exposure and HLA in healthy donors. The study's findings and limits: The HLA-A and HLA-B alleles of most subjects were reportedly predicted accurately from TCR beta sequences.

This CDR3 spans 17 amino acids. CDR1 ENHRY and CDR2 SYGVKD come from the germline V gene. V was clipped by 0 bases and J by 4 bases, with 18 bases between them. A multiplex PCR was run with 60 Vbeta primers and 13 Jbeta primers. Assay used: immunoSEQ multiplex PCR; TCRdb lists only in-frame clones, some missing. The sample gives 35,000 to 45,000 clones, about 50% of which show up once; around 10% is in the top ten. This clone was seen a handful of times. Its antigen is currently unknown. The sequence was obtained from a human donor in good health. The gene calls are TRBV10-3 and TRBJ1-1; D remains ambiguous. What was sequenced was PBMCs. The CDR3 DNA reads as TGTGCCATCAGTGAGTCGAGAGGGCAGAACTTCGGCACTGAAGCTTTCTTT. Protein product: CAISESRGQNFGTEAFF.